This T cell receptor beta chain came from a study of T cell responses to AZD1222 COVID-19 vaccine. The CDR3 spans 14 residues. Germline values: CDR1 LGHNA, CDR2 YSLEER. J gave up 5 bases and V 3 bases, and 4 bases lay outside the gene matches. Measured with immunoSEQ multiplex PCR; TCRdb has only the in-frame clones, and not every one. The sample lists 100,000 to 150,000 clones, over 75% occurring once. The V gene is TRBV4-3, the J gene TRBJ2-5, with TRBD2 matching 9 bases. The receptor was derived from an adult in good health. The sequencing used peripheral blood, collected on day 0 of AZD1222 vaccination. The CDR3 bases are TGCGCCAGCAGCCAGGGACTAGCTGGGGAGACCCAGTACTTC. Translated: CASSQGLAGETQYF.